The 24 T cell receptor beta chains listed next were all sequenced from one sample in a study of neurological immune-mediated disorders. TCRdb reprocessed the 5' RACE reads with MiXCR, giving one entry per CDR3 protein. This sample has some 48,000 distinct CDR3 sequences, with approximately 5.8% found just once. What was sequenced was CD4+ T cells from blood. Every receptor here comes from a woman between 18 and 30 years old with multiple sclerosis.

This clonotype was seen repeatedly, ten times or more. This chain connects TRBV18 to TRBJ2-7; D uncertain. Trimming took off 5 bases at V and 0 bases at J, with 2 bases between the two ends. The germline gives CDR1 KGHSH, CDR2 LQKENI. The CDR3 runs to 11 residues. As DNA, the CDR3 is TGTGCCAGCTCATACTCCTACGAGCAGTACTTC. This sequence encodes CASSYSYEQYF. The whole variable domain, filled in from reference TRBV18 and TRBJ2-7, reads NAGVMQNPRHLVRRRGQEARLRCSPMKGHSHVYWYRQLPEEGLKFMVYLQKENIIDESGMPKERFSAEFPKEGPSILRIQQVVRGDSAAYFCASSYSYEQYFGPGTRLTVT.

This clonotype has at least ten counts. This sequence joins TRBV20-1 and TRBJ1-1, with D hard to call. The CDR3 runs 13 residues. The V gene's germline CDR1 is DFQATT and CDR2 SNEGSKA (reference sequence). The CDR3 here is CTSPSGSGTEAFF. CDR3 DNA sequence: TGCACCTCTCCCTCTGGGAGCGGCACTGAAGCTTTCTTT.

In this sample, this clonotype turned up many times. This chain links TRBV6-6 with TRBJ2-2; 8 bases align to TRBD1. Germline CDR1 is MNHNY and CDR2 is SVGAGI (reference sequence). The CDR3 is 14 amino acids. V was clipped by 7 bases and J by 1 base; unmatched bases: 2. CDR3 sequence: CASTGTGNTGELFF. As DNA, the CDR3 is TGTGCCAGCACCGGGACAGGGAACACCGGGGAGCTGTTTTTT.

To note about this clonotype: This may stem from a read error, because a much larger clone lies one nucleotide away. The gene calls are TRBV6-5 and TRBJ2-3; no reliable D call. Trimming took 0 bases from V and 5 from J, leaving 15 bases between them. The CDR3 is 16 amino acids. Germline CDR1 is MNHEY and CDR2 is SVGAGI. CDR3: CASSYSTVSRIDTQYF. In DNA form, the CDR3 reads TGTGCCAGCAGTTACTCAACGGTTAGCCGCATAGATACGCAGTATTTT.

This clonotype was seen more than once but under ten times. V gene TRBV19 combines with J gene TRBJ2-5; 7 bases map to TRBD1. V lost 5 bases and J lost 1; bases outside the gene matches: 10. Germline V gives CDR1 LNHDA, CDR2 SQIVND (reference sequence). CDR3 length equals 16 residues. The CDR3 DNA sequence: TGTGCCAGTAGTTTTGGATTGGACAGGTTCCAAGAGACCCAGTACTTC. It codes for CASSFGLDRFQETQYF. Variable domain in full (rest from reference TRBV19 and TRBJ2-5): DGGITQSPKYLFRKEGQNVTLSCEQNLNHDAMYWYRQDPGQGLRLIYYSQIVNDFQKGDIAEGYSVSREKKESFPLTVTSAQKNPTAFYLCASSFGLDRFQETQYFGPGTRLLVL.

This clonotype was seen ten or more times. The V gene is TRBV5-1, the J gene TRBJ2-7; no definite D call. The CDR3 has 14 amino acids. Germline CDR1 reads SGHRS; CDR2 reads YFSETQ. The germline V and J ends were trimmed by 1 base and 0 bases, with 8 bases remaining between them. The chain's CDR3 is CASSLSAASYEQYF. CDR3 bases: TGCGCCAGCAGCTTGTCGGCAGCCTCCTACGAGCAGTACTTC.

Concerning this clonotype itself: An end of the junction differs from the germline gene, which may be a read error. CDR3 region: CAISSTQGETQYF. The CDR3 nucleotides read TGTGCCATCAGTTCTACGCAGGGGGAGACCCAGTACTTC. The rearrangement uses TRBV6-5 and TRBJ2-5, with TRBD1 as a possible D gene (6 bases). Germline V gene sequence: CDR1 MNHEY, CDR2 SVGAGI. The CDR3 spans 13 residues.

In regard to this clonotype: Sequence at one end of the junction differs from germline and may be a read error. This sequence joins TRBV7-2 and TRBJ1-3; 7 bases map to TRBD1. Per the germline V gene, CDR1 is SGHTA and CDR2 is FQGNSA. The CDR3 has 12 residues. CDR3 in amino acids: CASSLWEGAETF. The DNA of the CDR3 is TGTGCCAGCAGCTTATGGGAGGGGGCAGAAACTTTT.

This clonotype has a count of ten or more. The genes are TRBV20-1 and TRBJ2-3; D uncertain. The germline V gene encodes CDR1 DFQATT and CDR2 SNEGSKA (reference sequence). This CDR3 is built from 15 residues. V was clipped by 0 bases and J by 0 bases, with 10 bases between them. CDR3 loop: CSARDLSGSTDTQYF. The CDR3 DNA sequence: TGCAGTGCTAGAGATCTATCGGGTAGCACAGATACGCAGTATTTT.

This clonotype has ten or more counts. V and J are TRBV5-1 and TRBJ2-7; D is undetermined. Per the germline V gene, CDR1 is SGHRS and CDR2 is YFSETQ. CDR3 length: 14 amino acids. Trimming stripped 4 bases from V and 5 bases from J, with 16 bases between. The CDR3 DNA reads as TGCGCCAGCAGCGTACTACCTGGAGCCCACGAGCAGTACGTC. This gives the protein CASSVLPGAHEQYV.

The CDR3 sequence: CASSVSGGQETQYF. Written as DNA, the CDR3 is TGTGCCAGCAGCGTGAGCGGGGGGCAAGAGACCCAGTACTTC. The V and J genes are TRBV7-6 and TRBJ2-5; 9 positions match TRBD2. V was pared by 5 bases and J by 2 bases, with 3 bases of the junction left unmatched. This CDR3 comprises 14 residues. CDR1 and CDR2 (germline): SGHVS, FNYEAQ.

The sample holds many counts of this clonotype. The gene calls are TRBV5-6 and TRBJ1-5; D is uncertain. CDR1 is SGHDT, CDR2 YYEEEE, per germline. This CDR3 contains 16 residues. V gave up 9 bases and J gave up 7 bases, with 26 bases separating them. The CDR3, as DNA: TGTGCCACCCTGAGCTGCGGCAGGCTAGCCTACCAGCCCCAGCATTTT. Translation: CATLSCGRLAYQPQHF.

This clonotype was recorded many times. The rearrangement uses TRBV18 and TRBJ1-6, with a tentative D call TRBD1 (5 bases). CDR3 size: 14 residues. Trimming took off 2 bases at V and 8 bases at J, with 10 bases between the two ends. Per the germline V gene, CDR1 is KGHSH and CDR2 is LQKENI. CDR3 in amino acids: CASSPTGADSPLHF. CDR3 DNA: TGTGCCAGCTCACCAACCGGGGCCGATTCACCCCTCCACTTT.

This clonotype occurred many times. The V call is TRBV7-9, the J call TRBJ2-1; D not certain. Per germline, CDR1 SEHNR and CDR2 FQNEAQ (reference sequence). The ends were cut back, 2 bases at V and 5 bases at J, with 10 bases in the middle. The CDR3 spans 14 residues. Here the CDR3 DNA reads TGTGCCAGCAGCTTAATCAGAGATAACAATGAGCAGTTCTTC. Residues: CASSLIRDNNEQFF.

This sequence joins TRBV11-2 and TRBJ2-7, with no clear D. CDR1 and CDR2 (germline): SGHAT, FQNNGV. The CDR3 runs 15 residues. V lost 1 base, J lost 2 bases, and 12 bases lay in between. In DNA, the CDR3 is TGTGCCAGCAGCTTAGCGACTGACTCGACCTACGAGCAGTACTTC. Translated, it gives CASSLATDSTYEQYF.

This clonotype was seen at least ten times. The conserved phenylalanine or tryptophan normally closing the CDR3 is absent here, so this likely arose from a read error. No DNA is shown, since the ends of the CDR3 on it are uncertain; the CDR3 is the one TCRdb lists. This chain uses TRBV6-6 with TRBJ1-2. Germline V CDR1 and CDR2: MNHNY, SVGAGI (reference sequence). 12 amino acids form the CDR3, both terminal residues included. CDR3: CASRAQGLLFEA.

This chain connects TRBV30 to TRBJ1-5, with 7 bases aligning to TRBD1. From germline, CDR1 is GTSNPN and CDR2 SVGIG (reference sequence). CDR3 length: 14 amino acids. J was trimmed by 3 bases and V by 1 base; bases with no gene match: 3. The CDR3 DNA reads TGTGCCTGGAGTGCCGACAGGGTCAATCAGCCCCAGCATTTT. Translating it yields CAWSADRVNQPQHF.

V usage is TRBV20-1 and J usage is TRBJ1-1; D not resolved. Germline lookup yields CDR1 DFQATT and CDR2 SNEGSKA (reference sequence). V was cut by 4 bases and J by 1 base, with 13 bases left in between. The CDR3 is 14 amino acids. In DNA form, the CDR3 reads TGCAGTGCTATACCTGGGGATAAGAACACTGAAGCTTTCTTT. Protein sequence: CSAIPGDKNTEAFF.

The chain links TRBV7-9 to TRBJ1-6, with 9 bases aligning to TRBD1. Unmatched junction bases numbered 6, after V lost 5 bases and J lost 7 bases. Germline V gene data show CDR1 as SEHNR and CDR2 as FQNEAQ (reference sequence). The CDR3 consists of 15 residues. CDR3 sequence reads: CASSEGDRVNSPLHF. The DNA of the CDR3 is TGTGCCAGCAGCGAGGGGGACAGGGTGAATTCACCCCTCCACTTT.

In its sample, this clonotype was seen many times. The chain employs TRBV5-1 and TRBJ2-7; maybe TRBD1 (6 bases). The germline V and J ends were trimmed by 3 bases and 6 bases, with 16 bases remaining between them. Looked up from germline, CDR1 is SGHRS and CDR2 is YFSETQ. This CDR3 is built from 14 residues. CDR3 loop: CASSSLGAGAEQYF. In DNA, the CDR3 is TGCGCCAGCAGCTCCCTGGGCGCAGGGGCCGAGCAGTACTTC.

This clonotype was seen repeatedly, ten times or more. The chain couples TRBV20-1 to TRBJ1-5; D uncertain. V was shortened by 6 bases and J by 4 bases, with 16 bases between the two germline ends. The CDR3 is 14 residues long. Germline CDR1 reads DFQATT; CDR2 reads SNEGSKA (reference sequence). CDR3 protein: CSASADPYNQPQHF. CDR3 bases: TGCAGTGCCAGTGCTGACCCGTATAATCAGCCCCAGCATTTT.

The J gene is TRBJ2-1, the V gene TRBV3-1, with 12 bases that match TRBD2. Germline CDR1 and CDR2: LGHDT and YNNKEL (reference sequence). The ends lost 5 bases at V and 4 bases at J; junction bases unmatched: 6. The CDR3 runs 16 residues. CDR3 in amino acids: CASSGPGLAGYNEQFF. The CDR3, as DNA: TGTGCCAGCAGCGGACCGGGACTAGCGGGTTACAATGAGCAGTTCTTC.

In its sample, this clonotype was seen many times. The chain uses TRBV5-1 and TRBJ1-1, with a tentative D call TRBD1 (5 bases). V lost 2 bases, J lost 3 bases, and 11 bases lay in between. CDR1 is SGHRS and CDR2 is YFSETQ in the germline V gene. CDR3 length: 14 amino acids. CDR3 residues: CASSFGGRYTEAFF. The CDR3 DNA is TGCGCCAGCAGCTTTGGGGGAAGGTACACTGAAGCTTTCTTT.

The chain joins TRBV20-1 to TRBJ1-3; TRBD1 is a possible D gene (5 bases). The germline V gene has CDR1 DFQATT and CDR2 SNEGSKA (reference sequence). The CDR3 sequence is 15 residues long. V gave up 5 bases and J gave up 3 bases, with 17 bases separating them. The CDR3 loop reads CSAQWRGNYGNTIYF. The CDR3 DNA sequence: TGCAGTGCTCAGTGGAGGGGAAATTATGGAAACACCATATATTTT.